This T cell receptor beta chain was captured by sequencing in a study of radiotherapy plus CTLA-4 blockade in lung cancer. Broader study findings: Tumor-derived TCR clones expanded in blood after radiotherapy plus ipilimumab.

The method was immunoSEQ multiplex PCR; TCRdb's version includes in-frame clones alone and lacks a portion of them. Among 50,000 or so clones listed, more than 70% were seen once. Chemo-refractory metastatic non-small-cell lung cancer patients received focal radiation with ipilimumab CTLA-4 blockade. As regards this clone: The antigen is unknown.

CDR3 size: 14 residues. The V and J ends lost 1 base and 0 bases respectively, with 6 bases between them. The V gene's germline CDR1 is SGHVS and CDR2 FNYEAQ. The chain has TRBV7-6 and TRBJ2-5; no clear D gene. The input for sequencing was peripheral blood, taken from a patient treated with radiotherapy plus ipilimumab. The receptor's source is a human donor with non-small cell lung cancer whose response to radiotherapy plus ipilimumab could not be evaluated. The CDR3 loop is CASSLGVNQETQYF. CDR3 in DNA: TGTGCCAGCAGCTTAGGAGTGAACCAAGAGACCCAGTACTTC.